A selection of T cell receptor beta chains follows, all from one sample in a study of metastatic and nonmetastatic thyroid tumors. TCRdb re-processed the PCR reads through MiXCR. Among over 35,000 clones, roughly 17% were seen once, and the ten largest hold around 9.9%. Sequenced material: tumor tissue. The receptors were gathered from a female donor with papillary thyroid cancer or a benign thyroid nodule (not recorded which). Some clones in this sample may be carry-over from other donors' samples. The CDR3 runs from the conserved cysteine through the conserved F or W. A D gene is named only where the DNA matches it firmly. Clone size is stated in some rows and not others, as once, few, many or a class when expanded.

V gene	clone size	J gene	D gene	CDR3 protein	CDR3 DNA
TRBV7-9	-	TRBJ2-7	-	CASSLALAVAPEQYF	TGTGCCAGCAGCTTAGCGTTAGCGGTAGCTCCCGAGCAGTACTTC
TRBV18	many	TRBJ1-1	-	CASSPWEGKNTEAFF	TGTGCCAGCTCACCATGGGAGGGGAAGAACACTGAAGCTTTCTTT
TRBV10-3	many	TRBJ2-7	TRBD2	CAISDPASGRGGYEQYF	TGTGCCATCAGTGACCCCGCTAGCGGGAGAGGTGGCTACGAGCAGTACTTC
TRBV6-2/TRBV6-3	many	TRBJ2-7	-	CASSSPATGSYEQYF	TGTGCCAGCAGTTCTCCAGCTACGGGCTCCTACGAGCAGTACTTC
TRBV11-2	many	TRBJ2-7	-	CASSLDWASGEQYF	TGTGCCAGCAGCTTAGATTGGGCCTCTGGGGAGCAGTACTTC
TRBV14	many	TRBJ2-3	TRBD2	CASSRPSSGRPPEGTDTQYF	TGTGCCAGCAGCCGACCATCTAGCGGGAGGCCTCCGGAAGGTACAGATACGCAGTATTTT
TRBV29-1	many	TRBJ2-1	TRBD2	CSAGGGMNNSYNEQFF	TGCAGCGCCGGGGGGGGAATGAACAACTCCTACAATGAGCAGTTCTTC
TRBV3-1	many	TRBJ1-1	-	CASSQGYDTEAFF	TGTGCCAGCAGCCAGGGTTATGACACTGAAGCTTTCTTT
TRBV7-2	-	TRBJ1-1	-	CASSISANTEAFF	TGTGCCAGCAGCATATCTGCTAACACTGAAGCTTTCTTT
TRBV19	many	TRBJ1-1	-	CASSRDFSEAFF	TGTGCCAGTAGTCGGGACTTCTCTGAAGCTTTCTTT
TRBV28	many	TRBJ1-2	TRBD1	CASSKLPGQGASGYTF	TGTGCCAGCAGTAAACTACCGGGACAGGGGGCTAGTGGCTACACCTTC
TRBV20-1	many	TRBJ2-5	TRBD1	CSATHRQGGGETQYF	TGCAGTGCTACCCACCGACAGGGGGGCGGGGAGACCCAGTACTTC
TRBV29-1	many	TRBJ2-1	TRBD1	CSVEDRGNEQFF	TGCAGCGTTGAGGACAGGGGCAATGAGCAGTTCTTC
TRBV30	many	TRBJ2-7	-	CAWSALPQGNYEQYF	TGTGCCTGGAGTGCCCTCCCGCAGGGTAACTACGAGCAGTACTTC
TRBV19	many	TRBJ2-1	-	CASSSSEWGEQFF	TGTGCCAGTAGTTCATCGGAATGGGGTGAGCAGTTCTTC
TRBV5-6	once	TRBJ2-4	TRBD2	CASSAGLVGAQNIQYF	TGTGCCAGCAGCGCTGGACTAGTTGGAGCCCAAAACATTCAGTACTTC
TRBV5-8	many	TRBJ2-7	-	CASSLAGSTSYEQYF	TGTGCCAGCAGCTTGGCGGGGTCCACTTCCTACGAGCAGTACTTC
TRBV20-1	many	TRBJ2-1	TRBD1	CSATTDRNYNEQFF	TGCAGTGCTACCACGGACAGGAACTACAATGAGCAGTTCTTC
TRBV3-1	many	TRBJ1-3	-	CASSQAPGGSGNTIYF	TGTGCCAGCAGCCAAGCCCCAGGAGGCTCTGGAAACACCATATATTTT
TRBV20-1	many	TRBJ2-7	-	CSAPKGIGRLEQYF	TGCAGTGCTCCCAAGGGTATAGGTCGGCTCGAGCAGTACTTC
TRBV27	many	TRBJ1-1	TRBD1	CASSFADRVLVEAFF	TGTGCCAGCAGTTTCGCCGACAGGGTGTTGGTTGAAGCTTTCTTT
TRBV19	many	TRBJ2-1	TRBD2	CASSPGRLAGREQFF	TGTGCCAGTAGTCCAGGGCGACTAGCGGGCCGTGAGCAGTTCTTC
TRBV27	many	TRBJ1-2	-	CASGRGAEGYTF	TGTGCCAGCGGGCGGGGGGCAGAAGGCTACACCTTC
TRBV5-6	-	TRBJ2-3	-	CSSSLKETDTQYF	TGTTCCAGCAGCTTGAAGGAAACAGATACGCAGTATTTT
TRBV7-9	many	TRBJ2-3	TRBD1	CASDPGQEADTQYF	TGTGCCAGCGACCCGGGACAGGAGGCAGATACGCAGTATTTT
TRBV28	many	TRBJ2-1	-	CASSLGGQIRF	TGTGCCAGCAGTTTGGGGGGCCAGATTAGGTTC